This paragraph covers one T cell receptor beta chain sequence. The antigen is not known. CDR3 length: 11 amino acids. Trimming took off 7 bases at V and 7 bases at J, with 10 bases between the two ends. Germline assignment: CDR1 SGHVS and CDR2 FNYEAQ. Primers: 60 Vbeta forward and 13 Jbeta reverse. Produced via immunoSEQ multiplex PCR; TCRdb's table is partial and in-frame only. The sample's table shows around 58,000 clones. This entry belongs to a study of cytomegalovirus exposure and HLA in healthy donors. Notes on the study in general: A later analysis associated 15,000 to 20,000 TCR beta sequences with HLA alleles at a 0.05 false discovery rate.

The chain couples TRBV7-6 to TRBJ2-5; TRBD1 is a possible D gene (5 bases). The sequenced sample was PBMCs. The TCR comes from a man aged 45 to 65 in good health and CMV-seropositive. The CDR3 sequence: CASTSRGTQYF. CDR3 DNA sequence: TGTGCCAGCACATCAAGGGGGACCCAGTACTTC.